This passage covers 30 T cell receptor beta chains from one sample sequenced in a study of blood T cell repertoires in COVID-19. Assay: immunoSEQ multiplex PCR; the TCRdb copy retains only in-frame clones and omits some. The sample holds approximately 300,000 clones, approximately 90% seen once. Sequencing was carried out using peripheral blood. These receptors all come from a woman aged 30 to 39 with COVID-19, enrolled during active disease.

This chain uses TRBV29-1 with TRBJ1-1; 7 nucleotides align to TRBD1. V was clipped by 7 bases and J by 1 base; unmatched bases: 6. The CDR3 covers 13 residues. Germline CDR1 SQVTM, CDR2 ANQGSEA. CDR3 in amino acids: CSAVGQTNTEAFF. The CDR3 nucleotides read TGCAGCGCGGTGGGACAGACGAACACTGAAGCTTTCTTT.

This chain connects TRBV5-1 to TRBJ1-1; 8 positions match TRBD1. This CDR3 is built from 13 residues. V dropped 4 bases and J dropped 4; count of bases not matched to a gene: 3. In germline, CDR1 is SGHRS, CDR2 YFSETQ. The chain's CDR3 is CASSKQGVTEAFF. CDR3 DNA sequence: TGCGCCAGCAGCAAACAGGGGGTCACTGAAGCTTTCTTT.

This clone was observed a few times. This chain connects TRBV20-1 to TRBJ1-2; 8 bases fit TRBD1. Trimming removed 4 bases from V and 13 bases from J; junction bases left unmatched: 8. Germline V gene data show CDR1 as DFQATT and CDR2 as SNEGSKA (reference sequence). The CDR3 loop spans 11 amino acids. Here the CDR3 DNA reads TGCAGTGCTATCACCCCGGGACAGGCCACCTTC. This translates into CSAITPGQATF.

This chain uses TRBV28 with TRBJ1-2, with D possibly being TRBD1 (5 bases). Germline-derived CDR1 and CDR2 are MDHEN and SYDVKM. Trimming took off 5 bases at V and 7 bases at J, with 11 bases between the two ends. This CDR3 is built from 12 residues. CDR3 nucleotides: TGTGCCAGCAGTCGGCAAACAGGTGGCTACACCTTC. Translated, it gives CASSRQTGGYTF.

This chain uses TRBV13 with TRBJ1-2; D may be TRBD1 (5 bases). V shed 1 base and J shed 8 bases, with 20 bases lying between them. This CDR3 has 16 amino acids. Germline V gene sequence: CDR1 PRHDT, CDR2 FYEKMQ (reference sequence). CDR3 region: CASSLESGRASLGYTF. DNA of the CDR3: TGTGCCAGCAGCTTAGAATCGGGCAGGGCATCGCTAGGCTACACCTTC.

The rearrangement uses TRBV5-1 and TRBJ1-2, with D perhaps TRBD1 (5 bases). This CDR3 spans 15 amino acids. V gave up 4 bases and J gave up 0 bases, with 13 bases separating them. Germline CDR1 SGHRS, CDR2 YFSETQ. The DNA for the CDR3 is TGCGCCAGCAGCAGGGGAATGCCCTCTAACTATGGCTACACCTTC. Translated: CASSRGMPSNYGYTF.

This clone was counted a single time. In DNA, the CDR3 is TGTGCCAGCTCACACCGGACAGGGGTGGCCTATGGCTACACCTTC. Amino acids: CASSHRTGVAYGYTF. The V and J genes are TRBV18 and TRBJ1-2; 9 bases align to TRBD1. The CDR3 has 15 amino acids. Germline V gives CDR1 KGHSH, CDR2 LQKENI. The ends lost 4 bases at V and 4 bases at J; junction bases unmatched: 7.

This chain connects TRBV4-1 to TRBJ1-3; D possibly corresponds to TRBD1 (5 bases). Germline CDR1 MGHRA, CDR2 YSYEKL. The CDR3 is 18 amino acids. With 0 bases removed from V and 2 bases from J, the gap between germline ends came to 17 bases. CDR3 nucleotides: TGCGCCAGCAGCCAAGATCCCTCGGGGGGAAAGGCTGGAAACACCATATATTTT. This translates into CASSQDPSGGKAGNTIYF.

This CDR3 is CASKTFSSYEQYF. Written as DNA, the CDR3 is TGTGCCAGCAAGACATTTTCCTCCTACGAGCAGTACTTC. The chain carries TRBV7-2 and TRBJ2-7; the D is unclear. Trimming left V 7 bases short and J 0 bases short, with 10 bases between. Germline V gene data show CDR1 as SGHTA and CDR2 as FQGNSA. The CDR3 length is 13 residues.

V and J are TRBV10-1 and TRBJ2-7; TRBD2 might be the D (5 bases). CDR3 length: 13 amino acids. Germline assignment: CDR1 WNHNN and CDR2 SYGVQD (reference sequence). V was cut by 9 bases and J by 2 bases, with 14 bases left in between. The CDR3 nucleotides read TGCGCCAGTATCCGAGGGCTCACCTACGAGCAGTACTTC. It specifies CASIRGLTYEQYF.

As DNA, the CDR3 is TGTGCCAGCAGCTTAGAATCCAGCGGGGGGTGGGAGACCCAGTACTTC. It specifies CASSLESSGGWETQYF. The rearrangement links TRBV7-2 to TRBJ2-5, with 9 bases matching TRBD2. The CDR3 extends over 16 amino acids. The germline CDR1 and CDR2 sequences are SGHTA and FQGNSA. V lost 1 base to trimming and J lost 5 bases; unmatched junction nucleotides: 8.

V usage is TRBV11-2 and J usage is TRBJ2-5, with 8 positions matching TRBD2. Looked up from germline, CDR1 is SGHAT and CDR2 is FQNNGV. Trimming at V came to 5 bases and at J to 1 base, leaving 6 bases not matched to a gene. CDR3 size: 15 residues. The DNA for the CDR3 is TGTGCCAGCAGCCGACTAGCGACAAGCCAAGAGACCCAGTACTTC. Protein product: CASSRLATSQETQYF.

The J gene is TRBJ1-1, the V gene TRBV27; tentative D call: TRBD1 (5 bases). V lost 7 bases to trimming and J lost 4 bases, with 16 bases between them. The length of the CDR3 is 14 residues. Germline V gene lookup returns CDR1 MNHEY and CDR2 SMNVEV (reference sequence). CDR3 nucleotides: TGTGCCAGCACCTACACAGGTTTGAGCACTGAAGCTTTCTTT. Amino acid sequence: CASTYTGLSTEAFF.

V is TRBV19 and J is TRBJ1-1; no clear D gene. The CDR3 length is 15 residues. V lost 3 bases and J lost 1, with 12 bases in between. CDR1 and CDR2 (germline): LNHDA, SQIVND (reference sequence). As DNA, the CDR3 is TGTGCCAGTAGTATGGGGAGGGTGGCGAACACTGAAGCTTTCTTT. It specifies CASSMGRVANTEAFF.

The sample holds a few counts of this clone. The chain links TRBV5-1 to TRBJ2-1; 7 nucleotides agree with TRBD2. J gave up 8 bases and V 2 bases, and 10 bases lay outside the gene matches. There are 15 residues in the CDR3. Germline CDR1 and CDR2: SGHRS and YFSETQ. The CDR3: CASSLGQTSEDEQFF. CDR3 bases: TGCGCCAGCAGCTTAGGACAAACTAGCGAAGATGAGCAGTTCTTC.

In nucleotides, the CDR3 is TGTGCCAGCAGCCCGCGGGGGGGGACACGGGAGCAGTACTTC. Translated: CASSPRGGTREQYF. The V and J genes are TRBV28 and TRBJ2-7, with TRBD2 matching over 9 bases. This CDR3 region has 14 residues. The J segment lost 7 bases and the V segment lost 6 bases, leaving 10 bases of the junction unmatched. Germline V CDR1 and CDR2: MDHEN, SYDVKM.

V is TRBV30 and J is TRBJ1-3; 8 bases map to TRBD1. This CDR3 region has 14 residues. Trimming took 2 bases from V and 8 from J; bases not matched to a gene: 8. Germline-derived CDR1 and CDR2 are GTSNPN and SVGIG (reference sequence). The CDR3 DNA reads TGTGCCTGGAGTTCCGGGACAGGTCGGGACACCATATATTTT. This encodes CAWSSGTGRDTIYF.

CDR3 residues: CSVEYTLAATYNEQFF. The CDR3 DNA sequence: TGCAGCGTTGAATATACACTAGCGGCGACCTACAATGAGCAGTTCTTC. V is TRBV29-1 and J is TRBJ2-1; 8 bases are a match to TRBD2. The CDR3 covers 16 residues. The germline gives CDR1 SQVTM, CDR2 ANQGSEA. V lost 2 bases to trimming and J lost 2 bases; unmatched junction nucleotides: 8.

As regards this clone: One end of the junction does not line up with germline, which may come from a read error. The rearrangement uses TRBV30 and TRBJ2-1; no clear D gene. The CDR3 consists of 9 residues. The germline V gene encodes CDR1 GTSNPN and CDR2 SVGIG (reference sequence). In DNA form, the CDR3 reads TGTGCCTGGAGCCCCATTCCGGTCTTC. Its protein product is CAWSPIPVF.

The V call is TRBV6-4, the J call TRBJ1-1; 11 bases agree with TRBD1. This CDR3 contains 12 residues. With V trimmed by 5 bases and J by 9 bases, 2 bases remained unmatched. Germline CDR1 is MRHNA and CDR2 is SNTAGT. The CDR3 region has the DNA TGTGCCAGCAGTAGGGACAGGGGGAAAGCTTTCTTT. This codes for CASSRDRGKAFF.

The V call is TRBV4-1, the J call TRBJ1-5; possible D gene TRBD1, 6 bases. Germline values: CDR1 MGHRA, CDR2 YSYEKL. This CDR3 region has 15 residues. The germline V and J ends were trimmed by 3 bases and 6 bases, with 15 bases remaining between them. The CDR3 DNA reads TGCGCCAGCAGCCACCTCCGTGGGGGCGGTCAGCCCCAGCATTTT. As protein: CASSHLRGGGQPQHF.

This clone was picked up one time. The V and J genes are TRBV2 and TRBJ1-5, with 8 bases aligning to TRBD1. V lost 6 bases to trimming and J lost 5 bases; unmatched junction nucleotides: 9. The CDR3 sequence is 15 residues long. In germline, CDR1 is SNHLY, CDR2 FYNNEI. The CDR3 protein is CASSALDRVDQPQHF. The DNA for the CDR3 is TGTGCCAGCAGCGCTTTGGACAGGGTGGATCAGCCCCAGCATTTT.

The chain uses TRBV5-1 and TRBJ2-1, with TRBD2 matching 7 bases. This CDR3 has 14 amino acids. CDR1 and CDR2 from the germline V gene are SGHRS and YFSETQ. The junction had 9 bases not matched to a gene; V was cut back by 4 bases and J by 8 bases. CDR3 sequence reads: CASSGGENQHEQFF. CDR3 sequence (DNA): TGCGCCAGCAGCGGGGGGGAGAACCAACATGAGCAGTTCTTC.

The chain joins TRBV19 to TRBJ2-3; 10 bases are a match to TRBD2. The CDR3 totals 18 residues. V lost 4 bases to trimming and J lost 1 base; unmatched junction nucleotides: 11. CDR1 is LNHDA and CDR2 is SQIVND in the germline V gene (reference sequence). CDR3 sequence: CASSTLAGHLTGTDTQYF. CDR3 in DNA: TGTGCCAGTAGTACACTAGCGGGACACCTTACAGGCACAGATACGCAGTATTTT.

J is TRBJ1-2 and V is TRBV6-5, with 7 bases lining up with TRBD1. CDR1 is MNHEY, CDR2 SVGAGI, per germline. The CDR3 totals 15 residues. The V gene end was trimmed by 5 bases and the J gene end by 0 bases; junction bases not matched to a gene: 6. CDR3 amino acids: CASSPTDRANYGYTF. The CDR3 region has the DNA TGTGCCAGCAGTCCGACAGACAGGGCTAACTATGGCTACACCTTC.

The gene calls are TRBV7-8 and TRBJ2-1, with 16 bases identical to TRBD2. Germline trimming cut 3 bases from V and 8 bases from J; bases unmatched to any gene: 16. The CDR3 is 20 residues long. The germline CDR1 and CDR2 sequences are SGHVS and FQNEAQ. The CDR3, as DNA: TGTGCCAGCAGCTTCCTAGTCCCCGGGACTAGCGGGAGGGCCAGGGATGAGCAGTTCTTC. Translating it yields CASSFLVPGTSGRARDEQFF.

This chain connects TRBV30 to TRBJ1-4, with D maybe TRBD1 (6 bases). Germline-derived CDR1 and CDR2 are GTSNPN and SVGIG (reference sequence). CDR3 length: 14 amino acids. Trimming removed 4 bases from V and 7 bases from J, with 16 bases in between. CDR3 loop: CAWTPGGLREKLFF. The DNA for the CDR3 is TGTGCCTGGACTCCGGGGGGCCTTCGTGAAAAACTGTTTTTT.

The V call is TRBV5-6, the J call TRBJ1-6; tentatively, D is TRBD1 (6 bases). Deletions cut 4 bases from V and 8 bases from J, with 16 bases between. Germline assignment: CDR1 SGHDT and CDR2 YYEEEE. The CDR3 spans 15 residues. The CDR3 spells CASSIYNRDDSPLHF. As DNA, the CDR3 is TGTGCCAGCAGCATATACAACAGGGATGATTCACCCCTCCACTTT.

This chain uses TRBV19 with TRBJ1-5; possible D gene TRBD1, 5 bases. With 5 bases removed from V and 2 bases from J, the gap between germline ends came to 13 bases. Germline loops: CDR1 LNHDA, CDR2 SQIVND (reference sequence). This CDR3 is 15 amino acids long. CDR3 in amino acids: CASSPTGGGNQPQHF. The CDR3 DNA sequence: TGTGCCAGTAGTCCGACCGGAGGGGGCAATCAGCCCCAGCATTTT.

To note about this clone: This clone may be a read error of a much larger clone one base away. Other DNA sequences in this specimen translate into the identical CDR3. The gene calls are TRBV5-4 and TRBJ2-7; D unresolved. The CDR3 runs to 11 residues. Deletions cut 3 bases from V and 2 bases from J, with 3 bases between. CDR1 SGHNT and CDR2 YYREEE come from the germline V gene (reference sequence). The CDR3 sequence: CASSSAYEQYF. The CDR3 DNA follows: TGTGCCAGCAGCTCCGCCTACGAGCAGTACTTC.